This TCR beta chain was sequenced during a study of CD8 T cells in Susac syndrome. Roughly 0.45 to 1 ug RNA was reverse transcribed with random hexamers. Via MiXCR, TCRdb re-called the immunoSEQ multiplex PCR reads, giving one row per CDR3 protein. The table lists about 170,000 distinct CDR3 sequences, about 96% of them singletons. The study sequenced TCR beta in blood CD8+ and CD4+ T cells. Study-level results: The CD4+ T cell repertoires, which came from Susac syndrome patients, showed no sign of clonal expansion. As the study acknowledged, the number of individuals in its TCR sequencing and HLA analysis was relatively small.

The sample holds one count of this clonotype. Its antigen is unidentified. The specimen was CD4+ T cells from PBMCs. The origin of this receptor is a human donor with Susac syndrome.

The CDR3 DNA reads TGTGCCAGCAGTTTCCAGGGAACTAACTATGGCTACACCTTC. Amino acid sequence: CASSFQGTNYGYTF. The chain carries TRBV28 and TRBJ1-2; TRBD1 might be the D (5 bases). The germline CDR1 and CDR2 sequences are MDHEN and SYDVKM. The CDR3 contains 14 residues. Trimming took 3 bases from V and 0 from J, leaving 8 bases between them.